Each of the 26 T cell receptor beta chains below was sequenced from the same sample in a study of OX40 agonist ivuxolimab in advanced cancers. Sequencing was performed with immunoSEQ multiplex PCR; in TCRdb, only in-frame clones are kept and a portion is missing. The sample has about 50,000 clones, roughly 91% seen once. Sequenced here: CD4+ or CD8+ T cells sorted from blood, sampled in a trial of the OX40 agonist ivuxolimab. These receptor sequences come from an adult with an advanced solid tumor such as melanoma, head and neck, liver or kidney cancer.

This chain connects TRBV18 to TRBJ1-1; the D is unclear. Between the trimmed V and J ends, which lost 2 bases and 1 base, there was a span of 8 bases. This CDR3 contains 14 residues. CDR1 and CDR2 from the germline V gene are KGHSH and LQKENI. The CDR3 spells CASSPYNQNTEAFF. The CDR3, as DNA: TGTGCCAGCTCACCATATAACCAGAACACTGAAGCTTTCTTT.

V gene TRBV27 combines with J gene TRBJ2-1, with 7 bases matching TRBD2. Germline assignment: CDR1 MNHEY and CDR2 SMNVEV (reference sequence). V lost 5 bases, J lost 2 bases, and 6 bases stayed unmatched. The CDR3 totals 15 residues. CDR3 amino acids: CASSTGTTAYNEQFF. CDR3 DNA sequence: TGTGCCAGCAGTACCGGGACTACGGCCTACAATGAGCAGTTCTTC.

This sequence joins TRBV6-1 and TRBJ1-5, with D perhaps matching TRBD1 (6 bases). The CDR3 is 13 residues long. Germline assignment: CDR1 MNHNS and CDR2 SASEGT. V was trimmed by 8 bases and J by 7 bases, leaving 15 bases between them. CDR3: CASSEGGGQPQHF. Here the CDR3 DNA reads TGTGCCAGCTCGGAAGGGGGAGGCCAGCCCCAGCATTTT.

The genes are TRBV5-1 and TRBJ1-1; the D gene is possibly TRBD1 (6 bases). Germline CDR1 reads SGHRS; CDR2 reads YFSETQ. The CDR3 extends over 14 amino acids. With 5 bases removed from V and 5 bases from J, the gap between germline ends came to 16 bases. CDR3 DNA: TGCGCCAGCAGGTCCGAAACAGGGATAACTGAAGCTTTCTTT. Protein sequence: CASRSETGITEAFF.

The rearrangement joins TRBV19 to TRBJ1-3, with D possibly being TRBD1 (6 bases). The CDR3 is 15 amino acids. Germline CDR1 LNHDA, CDR2 SQIVND (reference sequence). V lost 5 bases to trimming and J lost 3 bases, with 14 bases between them. The CDR3 spells CASSPDTGSGNTIYF. The CDR3 DNA follows: TGTGCCAGTAGTCCCGACACAGGGAGTGGAAACACCATATATTTT.

V and J are TRBV5-1 and TRBJ1-2, with 7 bases identical to TRBD1. The CDR3 runs 14 residues. The junction had 8 bases not matched to a gene; V was cut back by 6 bases and J by 3 bases. CDR1 and CDR2 (germline): SGHRS, YFSETQ. CDR3 sequence reads: CASTTRQGHYGYTF. In DNA form, the CDR3 reads TGCGCCAGCACCACCCGACAGGGCCACTATGGCTACACCTTC.

The J gene is TRBJ2-5, the V gene TRBV19, with D tentatively TRBD2 (5 bases). Germline lookup yields CDR1 LNHDA and CDR2 SQIVND (reference sequence). With 3 bases removed from V and 4 bases from J, the gap between germline ends came to 18 bases. The CDR3 totals 16 residues. The CDR3 loop reads CASSIDPGPGLETQYF. The CDR3 DNA reads as TGTGCCAGTAGTATCGATCCCGGCCCCGGACTAGAGACCCAGTACTTC.

The CDR3 DNA follows: TGTGCCAGCAGTGAAGACACTCGAAGGACTCAGCCCCAGCATTTT. Amino acids: CASSEDTRRTQPQHF. J is TRBJ1-5 and V is TRBV6-1; D call uncertain. The CDR3 covers 15 residues. Per germline, CDR1 MNHNS and CDR2 SASEGT. With 1 base removed from V and 6 bases from J, the gap between germline ends came to 13 bases.

This chain joins TRBV5-1 and TRBJ2-7; 8 nucleotides agree with TRBD1. The trim removed 2 bases at V and 5 bases at J, leaving 6 bases unmatched. The germline gives CDR1 SGHRS, CDR2 YFSETQ. This CDR3 is 14 amino acids long. The CDR3 DNA is TGCGCCAGCAGCTTTGCCGGGACAGGAGACGAGCAGTACTTC. Amino acids: CASSFAGTGDEQYF.

The J gene is TRBJ1-2, the V gene TRBV20-1, with D uncertain. Trimming cost V 7 bases and J 3 bases, with 9 bases left between them. CDR3 length: 11 amino acids. Germline V CDR1 and CDR2: DFQATT, SNEGSKA (reference sequence). Here the CDR3 reads CSVGRYYGYTF. For the CDR3, the DNA is TGCAGTGTTGGACGGTACTATGGCTACACCTTC.

This chain joins TRBV11-2 and TRBJ2-7; no clear D. This CDR3 contains 16 residues. With 3 bases removed from V and 5 bases from J, the gap between germline ends came to 20 bases. The germline CDR1 and CDR2 sequences are SGHAT and FQNNGV. CDR3 bases: TGTGCCAGCAGCTTCAACCCTTCGCATCGGCCCCACGAGCAGTACTTC. It is translated as CASSFNPSHRPHEQYF.

The chain recombines TRBV28 with TRBJ2-7; 10 nucleotides match TRBD2. The CDR3 spans 15 residues. The germline V gene encodes CDR1 MDHEN and CDR2 SYDVKM. With V trimmed by 5 bases and J by 0 bases, 4 bases remained unmatched. CDR3 DNA: TGTGCCAGCAGTGCTAGCGGGGGTAGCTCCTACGAGCAGTACGTC. It is translated as CASSASGGSSYEQYV.

This clone came up once. The rearrangement uses TRBV5-4 and TRBJ2-1; 8 bases agree with TRBD2. The CDR3 loop spans 15 amino acids. V dropped 5 bases and J dropped 2; count of bases not matched to a gene: 6. CDR1 SGHNT and CDR2 YYREEE come from the germline V gene (reference sequence). The CDR3 nucleotides read TGTGCCAGCAGTCATAGCGGGGTGGCCTACAATGAGCAGTTCTTC. This codes for CASSHSGVAYNEQFF.

V is TRBV7-9 and J is TRBJ2-5; 8 bases fit TRBD1. The CDR3 spans 14 residues. V lost 5 bases, J lost 5 bases, and 7 bases stayed unmatched. CDR1 is SEHNR, CDR2 FQNEAQ, per germline (reference sequence). As DNA, the CDR3 is TGTGCCAGCAGCGGGACAGGTCCTATCGAGACCCAGTACTTC. Protein product: CASSGTGPIETQYF.

As concerns this clone: One end of the junction fails to match germline, which may point to a read error. The rearrangement joins TRBV6-5 to TRBJ1-4; the D is unclear. The CDR3 sequence is 13 residues long. Germline-derived CDR1 and CDR2 are MNHEY and SVGAGI. CDR3 nucleotide sequence: TGTGTCAGCAGACTGCGGATTGATGAAAAACTGTTTTTT. This sequence encodes CVSRLRIDEKLFF.

This clone has only one observation. The chain is built from TRBV29-1 and TRBJ1-1, with a possible D match to TRBD1 (5 bases). The CDR3 spans 13 residues. CDR1 SQVTM and CDR2 ANQGSEA come from the germline V gene. V lost 7 bases, J lost 4 bases, and 16 bases lay in between. The CDR3 DNA reads TGCAGCGCCCTAGGCGGGGGGGGCACTGAAGCTTTCTTT. Its translation: CSALGGGGTEAFF. Supplemented by reference TRBV29-1 and TRBJ1-1, the full variable domain reads SAVISQKPSRDICQRGTSLTIQCQVDSQVTMMFWYRQQPGQSLTLIATANQGSEATYESGFVIDKFPISRPNLTFSTLTVSNMSPEDSSIYLCSALGGGGTEAFFGQGTRLTVV.

The rearrangement links TRBV5-6 to TRBJ1-6; a weak D match, TRBD1 (5 bases). The CDR3 runs 12 residues. Trimming took off 6 bases at V and 10 bases at J, with 11 bases between the two ends. Germline V gene data show CDR1 as SGHDT and CDR2 as YYEEEE. CDR3 DNA: TGTGCCAGCACCATAAGGGGATCACCCCTCCACTTT. This encodes CASTIRGSPLHF.

The chain links TRBV28 to TRBJ2-3, with D possibly being TRBD1 or TRBD2 (5 bases each). V was trimmed by 6 bases and J by 10 bases, leaving 17 bases between them. This CDR3 is built from 13 residues. The germline V gene has CDR1 MDHEN and CDR2 SYDVKM. The CDR3 DNA reads as TGTGCCAGCAGCCTTGCGAGGTTGGGGGCGCAGTATTTT. Translating gives CASSLARLGAQYF.

The chain carries TRBV5-6 and TRBJ2-5, with 10 nucleotides matching TRBD2. J was trimmed by 2 bases and V by 1 base; bases with no gene match: 5. This CDR3 is 16 amino acids long. The germline CDR1 and CDR2 sequences are SGHDT and YYEEEE. The DNA for the CDR3 is TGTGCCAGCAGCTTGACCCTAGCGGGGGCGCAAGAGACCCAGTACTTC. Its protein product is CASSLTLAGAQETQYF.

The V and J genes are TRBV27 and TRBJ2-1; maybe TRBD2 (5 bases). Germline V gene lookup returns CDR1 MNHEY and CDR2 SMNVEV (reference sequence). The CDR3 is made up of 14 amino acids. Trimming removed 3 bases from V and 1 base from J, with 7 bases in between. DNA of the CDR3: TGTGCCAGCAGTTTGAGCGGTTCCTACAATGAGCAGTTCTTC. This gives the protein CASSLSGSYNEQFF.

The J gene is TRBJ2-3, the V gene TRBV28, with 9 bases identical to TRBD1. V lost 6 bases and J lost 3; bases outside the gene matches: 10. Germline CDR1 reads MDHEN; CDR2 reads SYDVKM. CDR3 length: 16 amino acids. The chain's CDR3 is CASSSWDRERTDTQYF. CDR3 nucleotide sequence: TGTGCCAGCAGCTCATGGGACAGGGAGAGGACAGATACGCAGTATTTT.

CDR3 region: CASSQDRSAGELFF. Here the CDR3 DNA reads TGCGCCAGCAGCCAAGATAGGAGCGCCGGGGAGCTGTTTTTT. The chain is built from TRBV4-1 and TRBJ2-2; D remains ambiguous. CDR3 length: 14 residues. Germline lookup yields CDR1 MGHRA and CDR2 YSYEKL. Trimming removed 0 bases at V and 6 bases at J, with 8 bases between.

This chain joins TRBV28 and TRBJ1-6; 7 bases map to TRBD1. Per germline, CDR1 MDHEN and CDR2 SYDVKM. This CDR3 region has 17 residues. J lost 7 bases, V lost 6 bases, and 15 bases had no gene match. The DNA for the CDR3 is TGTGCCAGCAGCTGGGGCCCGAGACAGGGCTCAAATTCACCCCTCCACTTT. As protein: CASSWGPRQGSNSPLHF.

The rearrangement uses TRBV14 and TRBJ2-1; a possible D gene is TRBD1 (6 bases). The CDR3 totals 13 residues. Trimming removed 0 bases at V and 10 bases at J, with 10 bases between. The germline gives CDR1 SGHDN, CDR2 FVKESK. This CDR3 is CASSQEHRAEQFF. Here the CDR3 DNA reads TGTGCCAGCAGCCAAGAGCACAGGGCGGAGCAGTTCTTC.

Here the CDR3 reads CASSEDTPSNYGYTF. CDR3 DNA sequence: TGTGCCAGCAGTGAGGACACCCCCTCTAACTATGGCTACACCTTC. The chain has TRBV6-1 and TRBJ1-2; maybe TRBD1 (5 bases). CDR3 size: 15 residues. The V gene's germline CDR1 is MNHNS and CDR2 SASEGT. Trimming removed 3 bases at V and 0 bases at J, with 11 bases between.

J is TRBJ2-3 and V is TRBV19; possible D gene TRBD1, 6 bases. The CDR3 is 13 residues long. V shed 11 bases and J shed 4 bases, with 16 bases lying between them. CDR1 is LNHDA, CDR2 SQIVND, per germline (reference sequence). The CDR3 region is CAGARDISDTQYF. For the CDR3, the DNA is TGTGCCGGGGCCCGGGACATATCAGATACGCAGTATTTT.